Only one count was recorded for the clone carrying this T cell receptor beta chain. Its antigen remains unidentified. These data originate in a study of cytomegalovirus exposure and HLA in healthy donors. General study findings and limits: Listed as cytomegalovirus-associated were 170 or so TCR beta chains. In the roughly 130 validation repertoires, a later analysis found that first-cohort TCR clusters tended to co-occur.

Trimming shortened V by 5 bases and J by 0 bases, and 17 bases separated the two germline ends. The germline CDR1 and CDR2 sequences are KGHSH and LQKENI. This CDR3 is 16 amino acids long. The repertoire was sequenced with immunoSEQ multiplex PCR; TCRdb's copy has only in-frame clones and lacks some. Of 260,000 or so clones in the sample, about 90% were seen once. This receptor was obtained from a woman younger than 45 in good health and CMV-seronegative. The chain couples TRBV18 to TRBJ2-7, with D possibly TRBD1 on 6 matching bases. The sample comprised PBMCs. The CDR3: CASSTYLRGNSYEQYF. The CDR3 DNA is TGTGCCAGCTCAACTTATCTCAGGGGTAACTCCTACGAGCAGTACTTC.